These T cell receptor beta chains were read from a single sample in a study of T cell responses to AZD1222 COVID-19 vaccine. Some clones are missing from TCRdb's copy, which holds only in-frame ones; the method was immunoSEQ multiplex PCR. In the table there are 70,000 to 90,000 clones, roughly 88% of which are singletons. This material consisted of peripheral blood, taken 28 days after the second AZD1222 dose. The receptors here all came from an adult who received the AZD1222 COVID-19 vaccine. Both conserved end residues are part of each CDR3. D genes are given only for firm matches. Clone size is stated in some rows and not others, as once, few, many or a class when expanded.

.,TRBV28,once,CAPGGTNTIYF
TRBD2,TRBV7-9,.,CASSLETSGRGEQYF
.,TRBV7-2,.,CASSPDVIQYF
.,TRBV6-2/TRBV6-3,once,CASSYSSYNSPLHF
.,TRBV19,.,CASSLTGNHSPLHF
.,TRBV12-3/TRBV12-4,.,CASSPQEGDEQFF
.,TRBV4-3,.,CASSHSDRENSPLHF
.,TRBV20-1,.,CSSTVGGTQYF
TRBD1,TRBV19,.,CASSELGQGNYGYTF
.,TRBV4-3,few,CASSKAGYTEAFF
TRBD1,TRBV5-1,.,CASSLGQGTQNNSPLHF
TRBD1,TRBV7-2,.,CASSSDRGYYNEQFF
TRBD1,TRBV29-1,.,CSVRQGVSTEAFF
.,TRBV7-2,.,CASSLEVSRGETQYF
.,TRBV10-3,.,CAISEREGNTEAFF
TRBD1,TRBV28,.,CASSFGGTGHQPQHF
TRBD1,TRBV4-3,.,CASSQDQGGLTYGYTF
TRBD1,TRBV5-8,.,CASSPDRGNQPQHF
TRBD2,TRBV5-4,.,CASSSVRREADEQFF
.,TRBV12-3/TRBV12-4,.,CASGVWGTGELFF
.,TRBV28,.,CASSPTGFSNYGYTF
.,TRBV14,.,CASSLGANYGYTF
.,TRBV28,.,CASRRHWSYNSPLHF
.,TRBV6-5,.,CASSYGEGVQIDTQYF
TRBD1,TRBV7-9,many,CASSSGGDYQPQHF
.,TRBV4-1,.,CASRKVGESMYEQYF
TRBD1,TRBV5-4,few,CASRDRDYGYTF